These T cell receptor beta chains were read from a single sample in a study of cytomegalovirus exposure and HLA in healthy donors. The assay was immunoSEQ multiplex PCR, and TCRdb's table has in-frame clones only and misses some. The sample lists around 130,000 clones, over 75% seen once, with 5% to 5.5% in the top ten. The source material was PBMCs. The receptors derive from a man aged 30 to 39 in good health and CMV-seronegative. CDR3s include the opening cysteine and the closing phenylalanine or tryptophan. The order of the fields is V gene, clone size, D gene, J gene, CDR3 DNA, CDR3 protein. A D gene is named only where the DNA matches it firmly. A clone size is listed for some rows: how often the clone was seen (once, few, many), or a class if it is expanded.

TRBV5-6,many,.,TRBJ1-1,TGTGCCAGCAGCTTGGATTCAGGGAACACTGAAGCTTTCTTT,CASSLDSGNTEAFF
TRBV7-2,.,.,TRBJ1-3,TGTGCCAGCAGCCTATTAAACTCTGGAAACACCATATATTTT,CASSLLNSGNTIYF
TRBV7-8,few,TRBD2,TRBJ2-1,TGTGCCAGCAGCTTGATTGGGGGGGATTACAATGAGCAGTTCTTC,CASSLIGGDYNEQFF
TRBV6-6,once,TRBD1,TRBJ1-2,TGTGCCAGTGACAGGGGGAGTACCTATGGCTACACCTTC,CASDRGSTYGYTF
TRBV7-9,.,TRBD2,TRBJ2-1,TGTGCCAGCAGCTTAACAGGACTAGCGGGGGCCTCCTACAATGAGCAGTTCTTC,CASSLTGLAGASYNEQFF
TRBV29-1,.,TRBD2,TRBJ2-3,TGCAGCGTTGAAGATAGAGCGGGAGGGACACGCACAGATACGCAGTATTTT,CSVEDRAGGTRTDTQYF
TRBV5-1,few,.,TRBJ1-1,TGCGCCAGCAGTGGCTCAGGGCAGGGTAACACTGAAGCTTTCTTT,CASSGSGQGNTEAFF
TRBV5-6,.,TRBD1,TRBJ2-7,TGTGCCAGCAGCTTGGCTACAGGGGTGCACGAGCAGTACTTC,CASSLATGVHEQYF
TRBV4-3,.,.,TRBJ1-2,TGCGCCAGCAGCCAAGAAAGACAGGATCACTATGGCTACACCTTC,CASSQERQDHYGYTF
TRBV11-2,.,TRBD1,TRBJ1-6,TGTGCCAGCAGCTCGCGACAGGGAGGATCCCTCCACTTT,CASSSRQGGSLHF
TRBV7-8,.,TRBD1,TRBJ2-7,TGTGCCAGCAGCTTAGACAGGGGGATCGAGCAGTACTTC,CASSLDRGIEQYF
TRBV11-3,.,TRBD1,TRBJ2-6,TGTGCCAGCAGCTCAGGGGGAACTGGGGCCAACGTCCTGACTTTC,CASSSGGTGANVLTF
TRBV9,.,TRBD2,TRBJ2-1,TGTGCCAGCAGCGCCGGGACTAGCGGAACCGAGCAGTTCTTC,CASSAGTSGTEQFF
TRBV5-4,few,.,TRBJ1-5,TGTGCCAGCAGCTTCGGACAAGACCAGCCCCAGCATTTT,CASSFGQDQPQHF
TRBV5-1,few,.,TRBJ2-3,TGCGCCAGCAGCTTGGACGTTCCTTCAGCAGATACGCAGTATTTT,CASSLDVPSADTQYF
TRBV20-1,.,.,TRBJ1-1,TGCAGTGTGGCACGTGATGAAGCTTTCTTT,CSVARDEAFF
TRBV5-4,.,.,TRBJ2-1,TGTGCCAGCACCCTTGACCGGACTTTGCCGAATGAGCAGTTCTTC,CASTLDRTLPNEQFF
TRBV5-3,.,.,TRBJ2-7,TGTGCCAGAAGTGTAGTAACGCGGAGCTCCTACGAGCAGTACTTC,CARSVVTRSSYEQYF
TRBV25-1,once,TRBD1,TRBJ2-7,TGTGCCAGCAGTGAAACGGGGACAGGGGTCTACGAGCAGTACTTC,CASSETGTGVYEQYF
TRBV7-2,.,.,TRBJ1-6,TGTGCCAGCAGCTTGTCAAATAATTCACCCCTCCACTTT,CASSLSNNSPLHF
TRBV29-1,.,.,TRBJ1-5,TGCAGCGTTGAAGATGGGCAGTACAATCAGCCCCAGCATTTT,CSVEDGQYNQPQHF
TRBV7-9,.,.,TRBJ2-7,TGTGCCAGCAGCTTAGTCGGTTTAGACGAGCAGTACTTC,CASSLVGLDEQYF
TRBV5-4,few,TRBD2,TRBJ2-3,TGTGCCAGCAGCCTAAAGCGGGAGTCCGCAGATACGCAGTATTTT,CASSLKRESADTQYF
TRBV27,.,TRBD1,TRBJ2-1,TGTGCCAGCAGTCCATCCCCGACAGGGTTGGATGAGCAGTTCTTC,CASSPSPTGLDEQFF
TRBV9,few,.,TRBJ2-2,TGTGCCAGCAGCGTAGGAGTTTGGTCTGCCACCGGGGAGCTGTTTTTT,CASSVGVWSATGELFF
TRBV5-1,.,TRBD1,TRBJ1-1,TGCGCCAGCAGCTTGGGAGAAACAGGGGGCACTGAAGCTTTCTTT,CASSLGETGGTEAFF
TRBV10-3,.,TRBD1,TRBJ1-1,TGTGCCATCAGTGAGTCGTATACAGGGGGGTCGGCTTTCTTT,CAISESYTGGSAFF
TRBV29-1,once,TRBD1,TRBJ1-2,TGCAGCGTTGGGGGGACAGGGGGCTCAAATGGCTACACCTTC,CSVGGTGGSNGYTF
TRBV6-1,once,TRBD2,TRBJ2-3,TGTGCCAGCAGTGAACTAGCGGGGGGGCCGGATACGCAGTATTTT,CASSELAGGPDTQYF
TRBV5-1,.,TRBD1,TRBJ2-6,TGCGCAACAGGGGCCCCCCAATCTGGGGCCAACGTCCTGACTTTC,CATGAPQSGANVLTF
TRBV10-1,.,TRBD1,TRBJ1-4,TGCGCCAGCAGTGCTCGGGACAGGGATGAAAAACTGTTTTTT,CASSARDRDEKLFF
TRBV4-1,.,TRBD1,TRBJ2-5,TGCGCCAGCAGCACCATCGGGACAGGGACGGAGACCCAGTACTTC,CASSTIGTGTETQYF
TRBV2,.,TRBD2,TRBJ2-7,TGTGCCAGCAGGACCGAAGCAAGGACTAGCGGGAGGGCCTCTTACGAGCAGTACTTC,CASRTEARTSGRASYEQYF
TRBV13,.,TRBD2,TRBJ2-7,TGTGCATCTTCGCGAGGACTCGGGAGGGCCGAATCCGAGCAGTACTTC,CASSRGLGRAESEQYF
TRBV5-1,few,TRBD2,TRBJ2-7,TGCGCCAGCAGCTCTCGGACTAGCGGGAGCCTCACCTACGAGCAGTACTTC,CASSSRTSGSLTYEQYF
TRBV19,few,.,TRBJ2-1,TGTGCCAGTAGTACCTTTCAGGGAAATATTGCCTACAATGAGCAGTTCTTC,CASSTFQGNIAYNEQFF
TRBV10-2,few,.,TRBJ1-1,TGCGCCAGCAGTGAGGGCCCGGCGGCTGACACTGAAGCTTTCTTT,CASSEGPAADTEAFF
TRBV5-1,.,TRBD1,TRBJ2-1,TGCGCCAGCAGCTGGGGACAGGGGAGGTTTAATGAGCAGTTCTTC,CASSWGQGRFNEQFF
TRBV11-2,.,.,TRBJ1-2,TGTGCCAGCAGCTTAGGAGGGATCTATGGCTACACCTTC,CASSLGGIYGYTF
TRBV6-5,.,TRBD1,TRBJ1-1,TGTGCCAGCAGTTACGCAGGGGGCTACACTGAAGCTTTCTTT,CASSYAGGYTEAFF
TRBV19,once,TRBD1,TRBJ1-5,TGTGCCAGTACCCAGGGGGATCCCGGTCAGCCCCAGCATTTT,CASTQGDPGQPQHF
TRBV5-1,once,.,TRBJ1-1,TGCGCCAGCAGCTTCCACGAGGAAACAGGGAACACTGAAGCTTTCTTT,CASSFHEETGNTEAFF
TRBV7-2,once,TRBD2,TRBJ2-5,TGTGCCAGCAGCTTTCTAGCGGGGGTGGAGACCCAGTACTTC,CASSFLAGVETQYF
TRBV29-1,.,.,TRBJ1-2,TGCAGCGTTGTCCAGGGTTATGGCTACACCTTC,CSVVQGYGYTF
TRBV5-6,.,.,TRBJ2-7,TGTGCCAGCAGCTTGGCTCAGACCTACGAGCAGTACTTC,CASSLAQTYEQYF
TRBV4-2,.,TRBD2,TRBJ2-7,TGTGCCAGCAGCCAAGCAGGCGGGAGCTCCTACGAGCAGTACTTC,CASSQAGGSSYEQYF
TRBV10-2,once,TRBD1,TRBJ1-5,TGCGCCAGCAGTGAAGGGGACAGCCGTCGGCCCCAGCATTTT,CASSEGDSRRPQHF
TRBV25-1,few,.,TRBJ1-2,TGTGCCAGCCGGGAGGGAAACTATGGCTACACCTTC,CASREGNYGYTF
TRBV12-5,.,TRBD1,TRBJ2-3,TGTGCTAGTGCCCAGGGACAGACCGCGGCAGATACGCAGTATTTT,CASAQGQTAADTQYF
TRBV28,.,TRBD1,TRBJ1-6,TGTGCCAGCAGTAAATCGACAGGGATGTTTAGTTCACCCCTCCACTTT,CASSKSTGMFSSPLHF
TRBV30,.,.,TRBJ2-7,TGTGCCTGGAGTGTAGGGGCCATTTACGGAGCCGAGCAGTACTTC,CAWSVGAIYGAEQYF
TRBV7-9,.,.,TRBJ2-5,TGTGCCAGCAGCTCCCGGTCGACAGGACAAAAAGAGACCCAGTACTTC,CASSSRSTGQKETQYF
TRBV5-1,.,.,TRBJ2-7,TGCGCCAGCAGCCCCGAACAGGGTAAGCCCTACGAGCAGTACTTC,CASSPEQGKPYEQYF